This T cell receptor beta chain was profiled in a study of T-cell reconstitution after alpha-beta-depleted transplantation in children. Library preparation (for TCRbeta) was performed with unique molecular identifiers. A single record per CDR3 protein comes from TCRdb applying MiXCR to the PCR reads. The sample records roughly 590,000 distinct CDR3 sequences, over 15% being singletons. This CDR3 has 15 amino acids. V was cut by 2 bases and J by 1 base, with 11 bases left in between. The V gene's germline CDR1 is MNHNS and CDR2 SASEGT. The chain has TRBV6-1 and TRBJ1-1; D not resolved. The receptor was derived from a human donor who donated a stem cell graft to a child with acute myeloid leukemia. The sample here was PBMCs from the stem cell graft donor, taken from the stem cell graft. CDR3 in amino acids: CASSELYRENTEAFF. CDR3 DNA: TGTGCCAGCAGTGAACTGTATAGGGAGAACACTGAAGCTTTCTTT.